This T cell receptor (beta chain) was sequenced during a study of blood T cells in healthy people across ages. A second PCR, run for roughly 7 to 12 cycles, used a sample-barcoded 5' primer plus a J-beta primer mix. TCRdb called the 5' RACE reads again in MiXCR, with one record for every CDR3 protein. The sample has around 320,000 distinct CDR3 sequences, roughly a quarter seen once. Unmatched junction bases numbered 12, after V lost 3 bases and J lost 6 bases. Germline loops: CDR1 SGHKS, CDR2 YYEKEE (reference sequence). This CDR3 comprises 16 residues. This clonotype was seen more than once but under ten times.

The gene calls are TRBV5-5 and TRBJ1-2, with 9 bases lining up with TRBD1. Sequencing was performed on blood. The origin of this receptor is a woman aged 65 to 85 in good health. The CDR3 reads CASSSQDRGYKDGYTF. CDR3 DNA sequence: TGTGCCAGCAGCTCCCAGGACAGGGGATACAAGGATGGCTACACCTTC.